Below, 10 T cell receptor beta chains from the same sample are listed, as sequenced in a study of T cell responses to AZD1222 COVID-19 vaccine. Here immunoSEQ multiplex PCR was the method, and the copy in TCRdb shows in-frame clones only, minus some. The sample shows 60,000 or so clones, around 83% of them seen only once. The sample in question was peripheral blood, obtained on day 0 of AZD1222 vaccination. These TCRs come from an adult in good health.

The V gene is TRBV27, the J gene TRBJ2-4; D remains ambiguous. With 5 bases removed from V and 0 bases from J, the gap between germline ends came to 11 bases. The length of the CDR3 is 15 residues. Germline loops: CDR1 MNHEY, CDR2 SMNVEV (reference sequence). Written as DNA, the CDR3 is TGTGCCAGCAGTCCTAATCTCCTAGCCAAAAACATTCAGTACTTC. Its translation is CASSPNLLAKNIQYF.

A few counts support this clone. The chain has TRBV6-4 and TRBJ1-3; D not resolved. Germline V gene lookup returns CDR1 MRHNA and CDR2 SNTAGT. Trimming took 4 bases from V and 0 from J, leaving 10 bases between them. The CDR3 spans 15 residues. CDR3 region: CASSGRASSGNTIYF. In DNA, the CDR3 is TGTGCCAGCAGTGGTAGGGCGAGCTCTGGAAACACCATATATTTT.

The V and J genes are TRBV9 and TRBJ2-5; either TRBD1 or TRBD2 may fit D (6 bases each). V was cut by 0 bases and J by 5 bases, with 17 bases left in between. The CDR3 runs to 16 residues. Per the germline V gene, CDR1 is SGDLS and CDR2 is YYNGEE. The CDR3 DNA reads TGTGCCAGCAGCGTAGGGGCTCTAGCGAGGGGGGAGACCCAGTACTTC. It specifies CASSVGALARGETQYF.

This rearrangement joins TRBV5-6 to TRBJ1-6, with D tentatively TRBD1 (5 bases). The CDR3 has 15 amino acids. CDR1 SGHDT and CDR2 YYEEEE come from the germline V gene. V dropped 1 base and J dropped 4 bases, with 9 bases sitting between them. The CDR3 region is CASSLLGDYNSPLHF. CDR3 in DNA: TGTGCCAGCAGCTTGTTGGGGGATTATAATTCACCCCTCCACTTT.

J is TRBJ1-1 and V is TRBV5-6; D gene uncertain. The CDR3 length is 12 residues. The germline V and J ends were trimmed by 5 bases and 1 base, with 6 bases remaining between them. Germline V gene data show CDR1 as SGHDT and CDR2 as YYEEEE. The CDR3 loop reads CASRFRNTEAFF. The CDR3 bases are TGTGCCAGCAGATTCCGGAACACTGAAGCTTTCTTT.

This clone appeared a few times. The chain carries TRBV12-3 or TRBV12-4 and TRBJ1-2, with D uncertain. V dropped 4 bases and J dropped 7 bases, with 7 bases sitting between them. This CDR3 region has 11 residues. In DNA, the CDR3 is TGTGCCAGCAGTTACGGACTTGGCTACACCTTC. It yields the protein CASSYGLGYTF.

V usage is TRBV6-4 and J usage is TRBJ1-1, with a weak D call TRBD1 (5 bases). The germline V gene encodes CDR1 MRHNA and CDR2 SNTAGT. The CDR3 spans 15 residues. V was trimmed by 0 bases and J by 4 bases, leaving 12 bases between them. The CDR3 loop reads CASSDSPRGGTEAFF. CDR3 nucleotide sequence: TGTGCCAGCAGTGACTCACCTCGTGGGGGCACTGAAGCTTTCTTT.

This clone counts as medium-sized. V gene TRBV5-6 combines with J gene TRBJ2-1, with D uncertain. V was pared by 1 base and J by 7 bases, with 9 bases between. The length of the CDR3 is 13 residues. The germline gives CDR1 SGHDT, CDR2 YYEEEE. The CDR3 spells CASSLWTRNEQFF. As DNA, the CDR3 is TGTGCCAGCAGCTTGTGGACGAGGAATGAGCAGTTCTTC. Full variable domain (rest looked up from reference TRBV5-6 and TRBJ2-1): DAGVTQSPTHLIKTRGQQVTLRCSPKSGHDTVSWYQQALGQGPQFIFQYYEEEERQRGNFPDRFSGHQFPNYSSELNVNALLLGDSALYLCASSLWTRNEQFFGPGTRLTVL.

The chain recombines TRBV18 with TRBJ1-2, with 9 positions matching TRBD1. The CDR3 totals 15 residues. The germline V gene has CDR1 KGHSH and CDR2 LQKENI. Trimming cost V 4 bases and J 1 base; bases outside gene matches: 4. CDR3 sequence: CASSQPGQGNYGYTF. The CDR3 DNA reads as TGTGCCAGCTCACAACCGGGACAGGGTAACTATGGCTACACCTTC.

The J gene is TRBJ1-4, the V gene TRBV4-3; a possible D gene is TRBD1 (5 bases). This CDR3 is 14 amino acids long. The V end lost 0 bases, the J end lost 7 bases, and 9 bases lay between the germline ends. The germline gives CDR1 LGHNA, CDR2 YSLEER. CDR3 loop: CASSQDIGAEKLFF. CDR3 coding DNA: TGCGCCAGCAGCCAAGATATCGGGGCTGAAAAACTGTTTTTT.